The source of this T cell receptor (beta chain) is a study of response to subunit inactivated influenza vaccine. Points from the study as a whole: Each seasonal influenza vaccination, the authors suggested, recruits few new T cells.

Trimming removed 0 bases from V and 7 bases from J, with 10 bases in between. This CDR3 spans 13 amino acids. CDR1 is GTSNPN and CDR2 is SVGIG in the germline V gene (reference sequence). This clonotype occurred a few times. Antigen unknown. TCRdb processed the RT-PCR reads anew with MiXCR; each CDR3 protein has one entry. This sample carries around 850,000 distinct CDR3 sequences, about 18% of them seen once, and the ten largest clones take about a tenth. This clonotype was obtained from a man aged 50 to 59 who received an inactivated influenza vaccine. The sequencing used PBMCs from blood, collected more than 4 days after vaccination. J is TRBJ2-1 and V is TRBV30, with a weak D call TRBD2 (5 bases). CDR3 in DNA: TGTGCCTGGAGTGTACAGAGCGGAAATGAGCAGTTCTTC. Residues: CAWSVQSGNEQFF.